These 6 T cell receptor beta chains originate from one sample sequenced in a study of blood T cell repertoires in COVID-19. Using immunoSEQ multiplex PCR, the repertoire was profiled, and TCRdb retains in-frame clones only, with some absent. The table shows some 320,000 clones, with around 90% occurring only once. Material: PBMCs or T cells enriched from blood (not recorded which). These receptors originate from a man aged 55 to 70 who had recovered from COVID-19.

The table lists this clone with a few counts. The chain combines TRBV4-2 with TRBJ2-5; 10 bases line up with TRBD1. The germline V gene has CDR1 LGHNA and CDR2 YNFKEQ. V dropped 6 bases and J dropped 4; count of bases not matched to a gene: 8. The length of the CDR3 is 15 residues. CDR3 protein: CASRTGTGVVETQYF. The CDR3 DNA reads as TGTGCCAGCAGAACTGGGACAGGGGTGGTAGAGACCCAGTACTTC.

The gene calls are TRBV19 and TRBJ1-1; maybe TRBD1 (6 bases). With 6 bases removed from V and 1 base from J, the gap between germline ends came to 9 bases. The CDR3 runs to 13 residues. Germline CDR1 LNHDA, CDR2 SQIVND (reference sequence). CDR3 loop: CASRPQGNTEAFF. The DNA of the CDR3 is TGTGCCAGTAGACCACAGGGGAACACTGAAGCTTTCTTT.

The V call is TRBV7-2, the J call TRBJ2-1; 8 bases map to TRBD1. The V gene end was trimmed by 1 base and the J gene end by 5 bases; junction bases not matched to a gene: 10. This CDR3 has 17 residues. Germline V CDR1 and CDR2: SGHTA, FQGNSA. CDR3 region: CASSLVLGQGANNEQFF. As DNA, the CDR3 is TGTGCCAGCAGCTTAGTCTTGGGTCAGGGGGCAAACAATGAGCAGTTCTTC.

This chain connects TRBV25-1 to TRBJ2-1; 11 bases agree with TRBD2. The V gene's germline CDR1 is MGHDK and CDR2 SYGVNS. With 1 base clipped from V and 10 bases from J, the junction kept 12 bases outside the gene matches. This CDR3 has 17 amino acids. The CDR3 sequence is CASSESQLAGEFSEQFF. DNA for the CDR3: TGTGCCAGCAGTGAATCCCAACTAGCGGGAGAGTTCTCCGAGCAGTTCTTC.

The rearrangement links TRBV19 to TRBJ1-2; 7 bases are a match to TRBD1. This CDR3 is 13 amino acids long. CDR1 LNHDA and CDR2 SQIVND come from the germline V gene (reference sequence). Unmatched junction bases numbered 0, after V lost 3 bases and J lost 2 bases. The CDR3 sequence: CASSMTGNYGYTF. The CDR3 DNA reads TGTGCCAGTAGTATGACAGGGAACTATGGCTACACCTTC.

This clone has a single count. The chain carries TRBV25-1 and TRBJ2-7; 9 nucleotides align to TRBD1. The CDR3 consists of 16 residues. The V gene's germline CDR1 is MGHDK and CDR2 SYGVNS. After removal of 1 base from V and 5 bases from J, the junction contained 9 bases not matched to a gene. DNA for the CDR3: TGTGCCAGCAGTGAATCCGCACAGGGGGCTCGGAACGAGCAGTACTTC. Encoded protein: CASSESAQGARNEQYF.